These T cell receptor beta chains were read from a single sample in a study of T cell responses to AZD1222 COVID-19 vaccine. TCRdb's copy holds only in-frame clones and misses some; the assay was immunoSEQ multiplex PCR. Of more than 100,000 clones in the sample, approximately 89% were seen once. Sample: peripheral blood, taken on day 0 of AZD1222 vaccination. The receptors derive from an adult in good health. Each CDR3 is given with its conserved first and last residue. The D gene is left open where the match is weak. Some rows have no size entry. The others give once, few or many, or a class for an expanded clone.

d_gene: TRBD1; j_gene: TRBJ1-4; v_gene: TRBV6-5; abundance: -; CDR3nt: TGTGCCAGCAGCCCATTCGGGCAGGGGGATGAAAAACTGTTTTTT; CDR3aa: CASSPFGQGDEKLFF
d_gene: -; j_gene: TRBJ2-3; v_gene: TRBV6-5; abundance: -; CDR3nt: TGTGCCAGCAGTTACTCGGGAACAGGGCGCACAGATACGCAGTATTTT; CDR3aa: CASSYSGTGRTDTQYF
d_gene: -; j_gene: TRBJ2-7; v_gene: TRBV7-2; abundance: -; CDR3nt: TGTGCCAGCAGCTTAGCTTTCAGTGGCGAGCAGTACTTC; CDR3aa: CASSLAFSGEQYF
d_gene: TRBD2; j_gene: TRBJ2-3; v_gene: TRBV19; abundance: -; CDR3nt: TGTGCCAGTAGGGAGCGGGGGGGTAGCACAGATACGCAGTATTTT; CDR3aa: CASRERGGSTDTQYF
d_gene: TRBD2; j_gene: TRBJ2-3; v_gene: TRBV10-1; abundance: -; CDR3nt: TGCGCCAGCAGTACCGGACTAGGTATTTTATCAGATACGCAGTATTTT; CDR3aa: CASSTGLGILSDTQYF
d_gene: -; j_gene: TRBJ1-2; v_gene: TRBV28; abundance: -; CDR3nt: TGTGCCAGCAGTTACAGGAACTATGGCTACACCTTC; CDR3aa: CASSYRNYGYTF
d_gene: -; j_gene: TRBJ1-5; v_gene: TRBV6-2/TRBV6-3; abundance: -; CDR3nt: TGTGCCAGCAGTTACAAGGGGAGGAGGAGCAATCAGCCCCAGCATTTT; CDR3aa: CASSYKGRRSNQPQHF
d_gene: -; j_gene: TRBJ1-2; v_gene: TRBV7-2; abundance: -; CDR3nt: TGTGCCAGCAGCCCTGTGGGGATACATGGCTACACCTTC; CDR3aa: CASSPVGIHGYTF
d_gene: -; j_gene: TRBJ2-1; v_gene: TRBV7-2; abundance: -; CDR3nt: TGTGCCAGCACCCCGTTGTCGGGTGACAATGAGCAGTTCTTC; CDR3aa: CASTPLSGDNEQFF
d_gene: -; j_gene: TRBJ2-1; v_gene: TRBV6-5; abundance: -; CDR3nt: TGTGCCAGCAGACTGACAGGAGGGCCGGTGGCGGAGCAGTTCTTC; CDR3aa: CASRLTGGPVAEQFF
d_gene: -; j_gene: TRBJ1-5; v_gene: TRBV2; abundance: -; CDR3nt: TGTGCCAGCAGTGACCGAAGAAGCAATCAGCCCCAGCATTTT; CDR3aa: CASSDRRSNQPQHF
d_gene: -; j_gene: TRBJ2-7; v_gene: TRBV2; abundance: few; CDR3nt: TGTGCCAGCAGGGACAATCCCTACGAGCAGTACTTC; CDR3aa: CASRDNPYEQYF
d_gene: -; j_gene: TRBJ2-2; v_gene: TRBV3-1/TRBV3-2; abundance: -; CDR3nt: TGTGCCAGCAGCCAAGAAGGGAACACCGGGGAGCTGTTTTTT; CDR3aa: CASSQEGNTGELFF
d_gene: -; j_gene: TRBJ1-5; v_gene: TRBV7-2; abundance: -; CDR3nt: TGTGCCAGCAGCTTAACGTCGGCGACTCTTAGCAATCAGCCCCAGCATTTT; CDR3aa: CASSLTSATLSNQPQHF
d_gene: -; j_gene: TRBJ1-3; v_gene: TRBV10-3; abundance: few; CDR3nt: TGTGCCATCAGTGACAGGATCTCTGGAAACACCATATATTTT; CDR3aa: CAISDRISGNTIYF
d_gene: -; j_gene: TRBJ1-5; v_gene: TRBV10-3; abundance: -; CDR3nt: TGTGCCACCCAAGATAGCAATCAGCCCCAGCATTTT; CDR3aa: CATQDSNQPQHF
d_gene: -; j_gene: TRBJ1-2; v_gene: TRBV3-1/TRBV3-2; abundance: -; CDR3nt: TGTGCCAGCAGCCAAGATAAAGGTTTCTTCCCTAACTATGGCTACACCTTC; CDR3aa: CASSQDKGFFPNYGYTF
d_gene: -; j_gene: TRBJ2-2; v_gene: TRBV5-6; abundance: -; CDR3nt: TGTGCCAGCAGCTTGGCGGGGGTCACCGGGGAGCTGTTTTTT; CDR3aa: CASSLAGVTGELFF
d_gene: -; j_gene: TRBJ2-1; v_gene: TRBV5-1; abundance: -; CDR3nt: TGCGCCAGCAGCTTGGTTTCAGTCGCGGGAAACTACAATGAGCAGTTCTTC; CDR3aa: CASSLVSVAGNYNEQFF
d_gene: TRBD1; j_gene: TRBJ1-5; v_gene: TRBV5-1; abundance: once; CDR3nt: TGCGCCAGCAGCTTCGACGGGACAGGGAGCAATCAGCCCCAGCATTTT; CDR3aa: CASSFDGTGSNQPQHF
d_gene: -; j_gene: TRBJ2-3; v_gene: TRBV6-2/TRBV6-3; abundance: -; CDR3nt: TGTGCCAGCAGTTACGTGAGCGGGGGACAGTACTACACAGATACGCAGTATTTT; CDR3aa: CASSYVSGGQYYTDTQYF
d_gene: -; j_gene: TRBJ1-6; v_gene: TRBV6-1; abundance: -; CDR3nt: TGTGCCAGCAGTGAAGGGACTAATTCACCCCTCCACTTT; CDR3aa: CASSEGTNSPLHF
d_gene: TRBD1; j_gene: TRBJ2-3; v_gene: TRBV7-2; abundance: -; CDR3nt: TGTGCCAGCAGCTTAAACAGGGGGCTTACTAGCACAGATACGCAGTATTTT; CDR3aa: CASSLNRGLTSTDTQYF
d_gene: -; j_gene: TRBJ2-7; v_gene: TRBV6-5; abundance: -; CDR3nt: TGTGCCAGCAGTCACCTCTACGAGCAGTACTTC; CDR3aa: CASSHLYEQYF
d_gene: TRBD2; j_gene: TRBJ2-3; v_gene: TRBV6-4; abundance: many; CDR3nt: TGTGCCAGCAGTGACCGTAGCGGGGGCGGCACAGATACGCAGTATTTT; CDR3aa: CASSDRSGGGTDTQYF
d_gene: TRBD1; j_gene: TRBJ1-1; v_gene: TRBV6-6; abundance: -; CDR3nt: TGTGCCAGCAGTTGGGGACAGGGAGAGCCTGAAGCTTTCTTT; CDR3aa: CASSWGQGEPEAFF
d_gene: -; j_gene: TRBJ1-5; v_gene: TRBV10-2; abundance: -; CDR3nt: TGCGCCAGCAGCGACAGTGATCTAAATCAGCCCCAGCATTTT; CDR3aa: CASSDSDLNQPQHF
d_gene: -; j_gene: TRBJ2-7; v_gene: TRBV6-2/TRBV6-3; abundance: -; CDR3nt: TGTGCCAGCAGTTACTCGTCTCAGGGCTACGAGCAGTACTTC; CDR3aa: CASSYSSQGYEQYF